The 21 T cell receptor beta chains presented below share a single source sample, sequenced in a study of shared clonotypes between healthy human individuals. The method was immunoSEQ multiplex PCR; TCRdb's version includes in-frame clones alone and lacks a portion of them. The table shows fewer than 600,000 clones, with around 76% occurring only once. Material for sequencing was PBMCs. The receptors originated from a woman aged 40 to 50 in good health. Some clones in this sample may be carry-over from other donors' samples.

The chain is built from TRBV19 and TRBJ2-7; a possible D gene is TRBD1 (5 bases). CDR3 length: 13 residues. Germline lookup yields CDR1 LNHDA and CDR2 SQIVND (reference sequence). V lost 1 base and J 6 bases, leaving 10 bases between the germline ends. The CDR3 here is CASSIAPGFEQYF. CDR3 coding DNA: TGTGCCAGTAGTATAGCTCCAGGGTTCGAGCAGTACTTC.

This clone was seen only a few times. V gene TRBV6-5 combines with J gene TRBJ1-2; no clear D gene. CDR1 and CDR2 (germline): MNHEY, SVGAGI. The CDR3 length is 12 residues. V gave up 5 bases and J gave up 5 bases, with 9 bases separating them. CDR3 amino acids: CASSTAGYGYTF. The CDR3 DNA sequence: TGTGCCAGCAGTACCGCAGGTTATGGCTACACCTTC.

This chain uses TRBV6-6 with TRBJ2-2; D gene ambiguous. CDR1 is MNHNY and CDR2 is SVGAGI in the germline V gene (reference sequence). Trimming removed 2 bases at V and 6 bases at J, with 13 bases between. The CDR3 spans 15 residues. The CDR3 protein is CASSYRGNQAGELFF. DNA of the CDR3: TGTGCCAGCAGTTACCGCGGAAACCAAGCCGGGGAGCTGTTTTTT.

The count of this clone is one. The V call is TRBV18, the J call TRBJ2-7; D gene ambiguous. CDR1 is KGHSH and CDR2 is LQKENI in the germline V gene. The length of the CDR3 is 13 residues. V lost 3 bases to trimming and J lost 3 bases, with 9 bases between them. The DNA for the CDR3 is TGTGCCAGCTCACCTACACCCAACTACGAGCAGTACTTC. Residues: CASSPTPNYEQYF.

The rearrangement uses TRBV6-5 and TRBJ1-6; D gene uncertain. The CDR3 is 15 residues long. The V end was cut by 6 bases, the J end by 7 bases, with 16 bases between. Germline values: CDR1 MNHEY, CDR2 SVGAGI. The CDR3 nucleotides are TGTGCCAGCAGCTCACAACCGGGCCCAAATTCACCCCTCCACTTT. Translated: CASSSQPGPNSPLHF.

The V call is TRBV19, the J call TRBJ2-6; 7 bases fit TRBD1. Germline CDR1 LNHDA, CDR2 SQIVND (reference sequence). The ends lost 5 bases at V and 3 bases at J; junction bases unmatched: 4. CDR3 length: 15 residues. CDR3 sequence: CASSRQGFGANVLTF. CDR3 nucleotides: TGTGCCAGTAGTCGACAGGGATTTGGGGCCAACGTCCTGACTTTC.

The DNA for the CDR3 is TGCAGCGTTGAGGGACTACGGTACGAGCAGTACTTC. The encoded protein is CSVEGLRYEQYF. This sequence joins TRBV29-1 and TRBJ2-7; TRBD2 agrees at 7 bases. There are 12 residues in the CDR3. The V and J ends lost 3 bases and 4 bases, in that order; junction bases with no gene match: 3. Germline-derived CDR1 and CDR2 are SQVTM and ANQGSEA.

This clone was observed once. The rearrangement uses TRBV7-9 and TRBJ2-5; 8 positions match TRBD2. Germline CDR1 and CDR2: SEHNR and FQNEAQ (reference sequence). This CDR3 comprises 15 residues. V shed 5 bases and J 1 base; nucleotides not matched to a gene: 6. The CDR3 DNA reads as TGTGCCAGCAGCCCTATAGCGGGAACCCAAGAGACCCAGTACTTC. Translated: CASSPIAGTQETQYF.

The genes are TRBV14 and TRBJ1-1; D call uncertain. Germline CDR1 SGHDN, CDR2 FVKESK. The CDR3 spans 13 residues. V was trimmed by 3 bases and J by 2 bases, leaving 7 bases between them. CDR3: CASSQVFNTEAFF. Written as DNA, the CDR3 is TGTGCCAGCAGCCAGGTGTTTAACACTGAAGCTTTCTTT.

This clone was observed a few times. The rearrangement uses TRBV30 and TRBJ2-7; 8 nucleotides agree with TRBD2. The CDR3 loop spans 15 amino acids. Losses at the gene ends were 3 bases for V and 0 bases for J; bases not matched to a gene: 7. Per the germline V gene, CDR1 is GTSNPN and CDR2 is SVGIG (reference sequence). CDR3 sequence reads: CAWSLAGFLSYEQYF. In nucleotides, the CDR3 is TGTGCCTGGAGCCTAGCGGGCTTCCTCTCCTACGAGCAGTACTTC.

This clone is a singleton in its sample. CDR3: CASSLLVTGPGANVLTF. CDR3 DNA: TGTGCCAGCAGCTTATTAGTGACAGGCCCCGGGGCCAACGTCCTGACTTTC. The J gene is TRBJ2-6, the V gene TRBV7-6; tentative D call: TRBD1 (6 bases). Germline V CDR1 and CDR2: SGHVS, FNYEAQ. Between the trimmed V and J ends, which lost 2 bases and 4 bases, there was a span of 15 bases. This CDR3 is 17 amino acids long. The full variable domain, completed using reference TRBV7-6 and TRBJ2-6, is GAGVSQSPRYKVTKRGQDVALRCDPISGHVSLYWYRQALGQGPEFLTYFNYEAQQDKSGLPNDRFSAERPEGSISTLTIQRTEQRDSAMYRCASSLLVTGPGANVLTFGAGSRLTVL.

The J gene is TRBJ2-5, the V gene TRBV7-8; 9 nucleotides align to TRBD2. The germline V gene has CDR1 SGHVS and CDR2 FQNEAQ. This CDR3 spans 15 amino acids. J was trimmed by 5 bases and V by 1 base; bases with no gene match: 5. The CDR3 nucleotides are TGTGCCAGCAGCTTAGGGCTAGCGGGGTGGGAGACCCAGTACTTC. It yields the protein CASSLGLAGWETQYF.

This chain links TRBV19 with TRBJ2-3; the match to TRBD1 covers 7 bases. Trimming took 4 bases from V and 6 from J; bases not matched to a gene: 10. There are 15 residues in the CDR3. Per the germline V gene, CDR1 is LNHDA and CDR2 is SQIVND (reference sequence). This CDR3 reads CASSKGASGTDTQYF. The CDR3 nucleotides read TGTGCCAGTAGTAAGGGGGCTAGTGGTACGGATACGCAGTATTTT.

J is TRBJ1-5 and V is TRBV7-2, with no clear D. Trimming stripped 1 base from V and 9 bases from J, with 7 bases between. CDR1 and CDR2 from the germline V gene are SGHTA and FQGNSA. This CDR3 has 12 residues. In DNA, the CDR3 is TGTGCCAGCAGCTTAGATGGTGTGCCCCAGCATTTT. Its translation is CASSLDGVPQHF. Using reference TRBV7-2 and TRBJ1-5 for the parts outside the CDR3, the full variable domain is GAGVSQSPSNKVTEKGKDVELRCDPISGHTALYWYRQSLGQGLEFLIYFQGNSAPDKSGLPSDRFSAERTGGSVSTLTIQRTQQEDSAVYLCASSLDGVPQHFGDGTRLSIL.

This clone was detected only a few times. The rearrangement uses TRBV2 and TRBJ1-4; D unresolved. V was pared by 6 bases and J by 1 base, with 9 bases between. The CDR3 has 14 amino acids. The germline V gene encodes CDR1 SNHLY and CDR2 FYNNEI. In DNA form, the CDR3 reads TGTGCCAGCAGCCTGGTAGTAACTAATGAAAAACTGTTTTTT. Protein product: CASSLVVTNEKLFF. Combining the CDR3 with reference TRBV2 and TRBJ1-4 gives the whole variable domain EPEVTQTPSHQVTQMGQEVILRCVPISNHLYFYWYRQILGQKVEFLVSFYNNEISEKSEIFDDQFSVERPDGSNFTLKIRSTKLEDSAMYFCASSLVVTNEKLFFGSGTQLSVL.

The J gene is TRBJ2-3, the V gene TRBV5-4; 10 positions agree with TRBD2. Germline V gives CDR1 SGHNT, CDR2 YYREEE (reference sequence). The CDR3 is 16 amino acids. V was pared by 4 bases and J by 7 bases, with 12 bases of the junction left unmatched. The CDR3 nucleotides read TGTGCCAGCAGCCTCGATAGCGGGAGGACGGGATATACGCAGTATTTT. This sequence encodes CASSLDSGRTGYTQYF.

The rearrangement joins TRBV28 to TRBJ1-1, with D uncertain. Germline CDR1 is MDHEN and CDR2 is SYDVKM. The CDR3 runs to 13 residues. V dropped 6 bases and J dropped 4 bases, with 12 bases sitting between them. CDR3 residues: CASSRPGPTEAFF. The DNA for the CDR3 is TGTGCCAGCAGCCGTCCCGGTCCCACTGAAGCTTTCTTT.

The rearrangement joins TRBV16 to TRBJ1-1; D call uncertain. The CDR3 has 11 amino acids. Germline loops: CDR1 KGHSY, CDR2 FQNENV. Trimming took 8 bases from V and 2 from J, leaving 6 bases between them. CDR3 coding DNA: TGTGCCAGCGGGGTCAACACTGAAGCTTTCTTT. Amino acid sequence: CASGVNTEAFF. The variable domain in full, with the rest retrieved from reference TRBV16 and TRBJ1-1, is GEEVAQTPKHLVRGEGQKAKLYCAPIKGHSYVFWYQQVLKNEFKFLISFQNENVFDETGMPKERFSAKCLPNSPCSLEIQATKLEDSAVYFCASGVNTEAFFGQGTRLTVV.

The rearrangement joins TRBV7-9 to TRBJ2-7, with D unclear. CDR1 SEHNR and CDR2 FQNEAQ come from the germline V gene (reference sequence). V lost 5 bases and J 4 bases, leaving 18 bases between the germline ends. The CDR3 covers 15 residues. CDR3 DNA: TGTGCCAGCAGCCCTGCTTACCGTTATCGATACGAGCAGTACTTC. The encoded protein is CASSPAYRYRYEQYF.

This rearrangement joins TRBV7-2 to TRBJ1-4, with D perhaps TRBD1 (6 bases). V was clipped by 5 bases and J by 0 bases, with 10 bases between them. The length of the CDR3 is 15 residues. From germline, CDR1 is SGHTA and CDR2 FQGNSA. The CDR3 region has the DNA TGTGCCAGCAGCCTAACAGGGCCAACTAATGAAAAACTGTTTTTT. This gives the protein CASSLTGPTNEKLFF.

This sequence joins TRBV9 and TRBJ2-1; 12 nucleotides line up with TRBD2. CDR1 is SGDLS, CDR2 YYNGEE, per germline. V was clipped by 0 bases and J by 8 bases; unmatched bases: 12. The CDR3 has 18 amino acids. The CDR3: CASSVDLAGTSGRHEQFF. The CDR3 DNA reads as TGTGCCAGCAGCGTAGACCTGGCGGGGACTAGCGGGCGGCATGAGCAGTTCTTC.